This is a list of T cell receptor beta chains from one sample in a study of shared clonotypes between healthy human individuals. Assay used: immunoSEQ multiplex PCR; TCRdb lists only in-frame clones, some missing. The table has around 500,000 clones, 76% seen once. The material sequenced was PBMCs. Source of these receptors: a woman aged 40 to 49 in good health. Some clones in this sample may be carry-over from other donors' samples. CDR3s include the opening cysteine and the closing phenylalanine or tryptophan. D genes are given only for firm matches. Size values are once, few and many counts, or a class for expanded clones, and some rows have none.

NA NA TRBJ1-1 TRBV5-6 CASSLGLGSINTEAFF TGTGCCAGCAGCTTGGGTTTAGGTAGTATTAACACTGAAGCTTTCTTT
NA NA TRBJ2-7 TRBV5-5 CASSLYGVGAGEQYF TGTGCCAGCAGCTTGTACGGCGTAGGGGCGGGTGAGCAGTACTTC
once NA TRBJ2-6 TRBV4-1 CASSQDRVGPSSGANVLTF TGCGCCAGCAGCCAAGATCGGGTAGGGCCGAGCTCTGGGGCCAACGTCCTGACTTTC
NA NA TRBJ2-2 TRBV7-9 CASSLEANTGELFF TGTGCCAGCAGCTTAGAGGCGAACACCGGGGAGCTGTTTTTT
NA TRBD1 TRBJ2-7 TRBV7-2 CASSPRTGFEQYF TGTGCCAGCAGCCCCAGGACAGGGTTCGAGCAGTACTTC
many NA TRBJ2-1 TRBV6-5 CASSLRVSYNEQFF TGTGCCAGCAGCCTTAGGGTCTCCTACAATGAGCAGTTCTTC
NA TRBD2 TRBJ2-3 TRBV2 CASSLRLAGGADTQYF TGTGCCAGCAGTCTTCGACTAGCGGGAGGTGCAGATACGCAGTATTTT
NA TRBD2 TRBJ2-3 TRBV5-4 CASSRGLAGKASTDTQYF TGTGCCAGCAGCAGGGGACTAGCGGGAAAAGCTAGCACAGATACGCAGTATTTT
NA TRBD2 TRBJ2-2 TRBV7-7 CASSLAGDGTGELFF TGTGCTAGCAGCTTAGCGGGGGACGGGACCGGGGAGCTGTTTTTT
NA NA TRBJ1-5 TRBV20-1 CSASQDQPQHF TGCAGTGCGTCGCAAGATCAGCCCCAGCATTTT
NA NA TRBJ2-5 TRBV18 CASSPTGYQETQYF TGTGCCAGCTCACCTACCGGTTACCAAGAGACCCAGTACTTC
NA TRBD1 TRBJ2-3 TRBV5-6 CASSSGTGARWADTQYF TGTGCCAGCAGTTCCGGGACAGGGGCTCGATGGGCAGATACGCAGTATTTT
few NA TRBJ2-1 TRBV7-9 CASSLYDEQFF TGTGCCAGCAGCTTATACGATGAGCAGTTCTTC
NA NA TRBJ2-7 TRBV18 CTSSPAGGGGRLPYEQYF TGTACCAGCTCACCTGCCGGAGGGGGCGGAAGACTTCCCTACGAGCAGTACTTC
NA TRBD1 TRBJ1-1 TRBV5-4 CASSFDRGYTEAFF TGTGCCAGCAGCTTTGACAGGGGCTACACTGAAGCTTTCTTT
many NA TRBJ2-7 TRBV5-1 CASSLEGVPPSYEQYF TGCGCCAGCAGCTTGGAAGGGGTCCCACCCTCCTACGAGCAGTACTTC
NA NA TRBJ2-2 TRBV7-2 CASSAGQPGTGELFF TGTGCCAGCAGCGCCGGGCAGCCGGGCACCGGGGAGCTGTTTTTT
few NA TRBJ2-7 TRBV18 CASSPGPLNEQYF TGTGCCAGCTCACCAGGGCCTCTCAACGAGCAGTACTTC
NA NA TRBJ1-1 TRBV28 CASSLRRGLAGSFF TGTGCCAGCAGTCTTAGGCGGGGTTTAGCCGGCAGCTTCTTT
few TRBD2 TRBJ2-1 TRBV5-1 CASSLGGSSYNEQFF TGCGCCAGCAGCTTGGGCGGGAGCTCCTACAATGAGCAGTTCTTC
NA TRBD2 TRBJ2-1 TRBV30 CAWSVGSGSYNEQFF TGTGCCTGGAGTGTGGGTAGCGGGAGCTACAATGAGCAGTTCTTC